Following are 27 T cell receptor beta chains from one sample sequenced in a study of CD8 T cells in ankylosing spondylitis. Antigens for these TCRs are unknown. Points from the study as a whole: A motif of 7 or 8 highly homologous TCR beta variants was seen as apparently characteristic of ankylosing spondylitis blood.

TCRdb reprocessed the 5' RACE reads via MiXCR and lists one record per CDR3 protein. The sample has roughly 220,000 distinct CDR3 sequences, 15% to 20% seen once; the top ten hold approximately 46%. The sample consisted of blood, either unsorted or a sorted T cell fraction (not recorded which). The receptors here all came from a male donor with ankylosing spondylitis.

The chain uses TRBV12-3 or TRBV12-4 and TRBJ1-1, with D tentatively TRBD1 (5 bases). The V end lost 3 bases, the J end lost 5 bases, and 10 bases lay between the germline ends. The CDR3 extends over 13 amino acids. The CDR3 DNA sequence: TGTGCCAGCAGTTTCACAGGATTAACTGAAGCTTTCTTT. As protein: CASSFTGLTEAFF.

The chain's CDR3 is CAWSVHGGGLYNEQFF. The CDR3, as DNA: TGTGCCTGGAGTGTACATGGGGGGGGACTCTACAATGAGCAGTTCTTC. The V call is TRBV30, the J call TRBJ2-1; 7 bases map to TRBD2. The CDR3 has 16 amino acids. J gave up 3 bases and V 0 bases, and 8 bases lay outside the gene matches. Germline V gene sequence: CDR1 GTSNPN, CDR2 SVGIG (reference sequence).

This clonotype was seen more than once but under ten times. This chain connects TRBV12-3 or TRBV12-4 to TRBJ2-3; maybe TRBD2 (6 bases). The V end lost 4 bases, the J end lost 2 bases, and 16 bases lay between the germline ends. The CDR3 is 16 amino acids. This chain's CDR3 is CASSSLGGQFTDTQYF. CDR3 nucleotide sequence: TGTGCCAGCAGTTCCTTGGGAGGTCAATTCACAGATACGCAGTATTTT.

In its sample, this clonotype was seen a few times. The chain couples TRBV28 to TRBJ2-1; D remains unclear. Trimming shortened V by 3 bases and J by 0 bases, and 9 bases separated the two germline ends. The CDR3 has 15 residues. Germline CDR1 is MDHEN and CDR2 is SYDVKM. The CDR3 loop reads CASSFRGSSYNEQFF. The DNA of the CDR3 is TGTGCCAGCAGTTTTAGAGGTAGCTCCTACAATGAGCAGTTCTTC.

In nucleotides, the CDR3 is TGTGCCAGCAGTTTAGAAGGGGCTAACGGGGAGCTGTTTTTT. It is translated as CASSLEGANGELFF. The V call is TRBV12-3 or TRBV12-4, the J call TRBJ2-2; possibly TRBD1 for D (5 bases). The CDR3 consists of 14 residues. Deletions cut 1 base from V and 7 bases from J, with 10 bases between.

The chain carries TRBV5-1 and TRBJ1-1; 8 positions agree with TRBD1. Germline assignment: CDR1 SGHRS and CDR2 YFSETQ. The CDR3 has 14 residues. J was trimmed by 6 bases and V by 0 bases; bases with no gene match: 4. In DNA form, the CDR3 reads TGCGCCAGCAGCTTGGGACAGGGGAAAGCTGAAGCTTTCTTT. Amino acid sequence: CASSLGQGKAEAFF.

The genes are TRBV10-3 and TRBJ2-3; 8 bases map to TRBD2. The V and J ends lost 6 bases and 2 bases, in that order; junction bases with no gene match: 4. The CDR3 totals 14 residues. In germline, CDR1 is ENHRY, CDR2 SYGVKD. CDR3 in amino acids: CAIRLADYTDTQYF. As DNA, the CDR3 is TGTGCCATCAGACTAGCGGACTACACAGATACGCAGTATTTT.

This clonotype is medium-sized by share. The chain uses TRBV5-1 and TRBJ2-1, with TRBD2 matching over 15 bases. Germline lookup yields CDR1 SGHRS and CDR2 YFSETQ. CDR3 size: 19 residues. V dropped 1 base and J dropped 2; count of bases not matched to a gene: 7. CDR3 in DNA: TGCGCCAGCAGCTTGCCCCCCGGACTAGCGGGAGGGCCCTACAATGAGCAGTTCTTC. This codes for CASSLPPGLAGGPYNEQFF.

This clonotype was seen ten or more times. This rearrangement joins TRBV29-1 to TRBJ2-2; 11 nucleotides agree with TRBD2. Germline lookup yields CDR1 SQVTM and CDR2 ANQGSEA. The junction had 5 bases not matched to a gene; V was cut back by 6 bases and J by 5 bases. The CDR3 runs 14 residues. This chain's CDR3 is CSVTSGMVTGELFF. DNA of the CDR3: TGCAGCGTGACTAGCGGGATGGTAACCGGGGAGCTGTTTTTT.

This clonotype appeared a few times. The chain uses TRBV20-1 and TRBJ2-1, with TRBD2 matching 7 bases. This CDR3 has 11 residues. The ends lost 7 bases at V and 12 bases at J; junction bases unmatched: 9. Per the germline V gene, CDR1 is DFQATT and CDR2 is SNEGSKA (reference sequence). The CDR3 protein is CSVHGGSVQFF. Written as DNA, the CDR3 is TGCAGTGTCCACGGGGGGTCTGTGCAGTTCTTC.

The genes are TRBV30 and TRBJ1-5; TRBD1 matches 9 bases. The trim removed 5 bases at V and 4 bases at J, leaving 6 bases unmatched. This CDR3 comprises 14 residues. Germline CDR1 is GTSNPN and CDR2 is SVGIG (reference sequence). The chain's CDR3 is CAWHSGQGNQPQHF. CDR3 bases: TGTGCCTGGCACTCGGGACAGGGAAATCAGCCCCAGCATTTT.

This clonotype was recorded a few times. The rearrangement joins TRBV4-1 to TRBJ1-1; possibly TRBD1 for D (5 bases). With 1 base removed from V and 3 bases from J, the gap between germline ends came to 18 bases. Germline V gene lookup returns CDR1 MGHRA and CDR2 YSYEKL. The CDR3 has 17 amino acids. The CDR3 loop reads CASSQVGWGMSDTEAFF. The CDR3 DNA follows: TGCGCCAGCAGCCAAGTAGGGTGGGGGATGTCGGACACTGAAGCTTTCTTT.

Of note for this clonotype: One base away lies a much larger clone, so this may be a sequencing read error. The chain has TRBV29-1 and TRBJ2-7; weak D call: TRBD2 (6 bases). Looked up from germline, CDR1 is SQVTM and CDR2 is ANQGSEA. The CDR3 runs to 13 residues. V gave up 7 bases and J gave up 2 bases, with 15 bases separating them. The CDR3 spells CSDEEGIPYEQYF. As DNA, the CDR3 is TGCAGCGATGAGGAGGGGATACCCTACGAGCAGTACTTC.

This clonotype occurred a few times. The chain recombines TRBV9 with TRBJ2-3; D tentatively fits TRBD1 or TRBD2 (6 bases each). Trimming shortened V by 0 bases and J by 5 bases, and 16 bases separated the two germline ends. Germline CDR1 reads SGDLS; CDR2 reads YYNGEE. The CDR3 totals 16 residues. The CDR3 is CASSVEGGLLQDTQYF. CDR3 nucleotides: TGTGCCAGCAGCGTAGAGGGGGGCCTACTCCAAGATACGCAGTATTTT.

This clonotype was detected a few times. V is TRBV3-1 and J is TRBJ2-7, with D possibly TRBD2 on 5 matching bases. Looked up from germline, CDR1 is LGHDT and CDR2 is YNNKEL (reference sequence). The CDR3 is made up of 17 amino acids. Between the trimmed V and J ends, which lost 1 base and 3 bases, there was a span of 19 bases. The CDR3: CASSQGIPTGDNYEQYF. The CDR3 nucleotides are TGTGCCAGCAGCCAAGGAATACCGACCGGGGATAACTACGAGCAGTACTTC.

CDR3 sequence: CASSLDGGSYEQYF. The CDR3 DNA reads TGTGCCAGCAGCTTAGACGGCGGCTCCTACGAGCAGTACTTC. V gene TRBV7-9 combines with J gene TRBJ2-7; D gene ambiguous. The CDR3 spans 14 residues. Per germline, CDR1 SEHNR and CDR2 FQNEAQ (reference sequence). V was shortened by 1 base and J by 0 bases, with 7 bases between the two germline ends.

This clonotype was seen only a few times. The chain uses TRBV29-1 and TRBJ2-1, with D uncertain. Trimming removed 7 bases at V and 12 bases at J, with 13 bases between. Germline lookup yields CDR1 SQVTM and CDR2 ANQGSEA. CDR3 size: 10 residues. The CDR3 nucleotides read TGCAGCGCCCATGAGCCCGGGCAGTTCTTC. This translates into CSAHEPGQFF.

This clonotype was picked up a small number of times. The chain recombines TRBV24-1 with TRBJ1-5, with D possibly being TRBD1 (5 bases). Trimming removed 3 bases from V and 6 bases from J, with 11 bases in between. The germline V gene has CDR1 KGHDR and CDR2 SFDVKD. The CDR3 is 14 residues long. The CDR3 loop is CATSDLGASQPQHF. For the CDR3, the DNA is TGTGCCACCAGTGATCTCGGGGCTAGTCAGCCCCAGCATTTT.

Only a few counts were recorded for this clonotype. The chain has TRBV6-1 and TRBJ2-7, with D tentatively TRBD1 (6 bases). The germline CDR1 and CDR2 sequences are MNHNS and SASEGT. This CDR3 spans 13 amino acids. V was clipped by 6 bases and J by 0 bases, with 9 bases between them. The CDR3: CASSGDNSYEQYF. In DNA form, the CDR3 reads TGTGCCAGCAGCGGGGACAACTCCTACGAGCAGTACTTC.

This clonotype was observed a few times. The DNA of the CDR3 is TGTGCCAGCCAACGGGAGAGCACAGATACGCAGTATTTT. Encoded protein: CASQRESTDTQYF. V gene TRBV18 combines with J gene TRBJ2-3, with D possibly TRBD2 on 6 matching bases. Germline-derived CDR1 and CDR2 are KGHSH and LQKENI. The CDR3 covers 13 residues. Trimming stripped 8 bases from V and 0 bases from J, with 9 bases between.

This chain joins TRBV20-1 and TRBJ1-4; perhaps TRBD1 as D (6 bases). The CDR3 runs 15 residues. Germline CDR1 and CDR2: DFQATT and SNEGSKA (reference sequence). V was shortened by 2 bases and J by 5 bases, with 15 bases between the two germline ends. CDR3 residues: CSARSQGLGNEKLFF. For the CDR3, the DNA is TGCAGTGCTAGAAGCCAGGGGCTAGGAAATGAAAAACTGTTTTTT.

There are a few counts of this clonotype. The chain carries TRBV2 and TRBJ1-4; D is undetermined. V shed 4 bases and J shed 0 bases, with 9 bases lying between them. CDR1 is SNHLY, CDR2 FYNNEI, per germline. This CDR3 has 15 residues. CDR3 loop: CASSGGITTNEKLFF. The CDR3 nucleotides are TGTGCCAGCAGTGGCGGGATCACAACTAATGAAAAACTGTTTTTT.

This clonotype was found once. The DNA for the CDR3 is TGTGCCAGCAGCTTAGATTTCGATGAGCAGTTCTTC. This codes for CASSLDFDEQFF. The rearrangement joins TRBV13 to TRBJ2-1; D ambiguous. The CDR3 is 12 amino acids. V lost 1 base and J 8 bases, leaving 6 bases between the germline ends. Germline-derived CDR1 and CDR2 are PRHDT and FYEKMQ (reference sequence).

The chain combines TRBV28 with TRBJ2-1, with D possibly TRBD1 on 5 matching bases. Trimming stripped 6 bases from V and 0 bases from J, with 12 bases between. This CDR3 is 15 amino acids long. CDR1 and CDR2 (germline): MDHEN, SYDVKM. The CDR3 loop is CASRATGSSYNEQFF. The CDR3 bases are TGTGCCAGCAGGGCCACAGGCAGCTCCTACAATGAGCAGTTCTTC. Drawing the rest from reference TRBV28 and TRBJ2-1, the complete variable domain is DVKVTQSSRYLVKRTGEKVFLECVQDMDHENMFWYRQDPGLGLRLIYFSYDVKMKEKGDIPEGYSVSREKKERFSLILESASTNQTSMYLCASRATGSSYNEQFFGPGTRLTVL.

The V gene is TRBV18, the J gene TRBJ2-3; no reliable D call. CDR1 KGHSH and CDR2 LQKENI come from the germline V gene. V dropped 6 bases and J dropped 4 bases, with 23 bases sitting between them. The CDR3 contains 17 residues. The CDR3 coding sequence is TGTGCCAGCTCGTCCGAAACTTCCGCCCCGGGTGCAGATACGCAGTATTTT. Its protein is CASSSETSAPGADTQYF.

This chain connects TRBV29-1 to TRBJ2-7; 10 nucleotides line up with TRBD2. The CDR3 runs to 13 residues. Germline loops: CDR1 SQVTM, CDR2 ANQGSEA. Germline trimming cut 6 bases from V and 1 base from J; bases unmatched to any gene: 3. This chain's CDR3 is CSVELAGSYEQYF. The CDR3 DNA reads TGCAGCGTGGAACTAGCGGGATCCTACGAGCAGTACTTC.

The V call is TRBV5-1, the J call TRBJ2-3, with 14 bases identical to TRBD2. J was trimmed by 6 bases and V by 4 bases; bases with no gene match: 7. CDR1 is SGHRS and CDR2 is YFSETQ in the germline V gene. The CDR3 loop spans 16 amino acids. Written as DNA, the CDR3 is TGCGCCAGCAGCACGGGACTAGCGGGGGCGGGGGATACGCAGTATTTT. Translating it yields CASSTGLAGAGDTQYF.